This TCR beta chain appears in the sequencing data of a study of T cells after yellow fever vaccination. UMIs and a universal primer site were added when TCR cDNA was made by 5'RACE template switching. From the 5' RACE reads, TCRdb called clonotypes with MiXCR, one entry per CDR3 protein. The sample holds around 350,000 distinct CDR3 sequences, around a tenth seen once. This clonotype has only a few counts. The sample in question was PBMCs, obtained on the day of the first yellow fever vaccination. The sequence was obtained from a man aged 18 to 29 who received the YFV17D yellow fever vaccine.

CDR3 sequence reads: CASSLGGLVRSNEQFF. The CDR3 DNA is TGTGCCAGCAGCTTGGGGGGACTAGTGAGGAGCAATGAGCAGTTCTTC. The V and J genes are TRBV5-8 and TRBJ2-1; 8 nucleotides align to TRBD2. The CDR3 loop spans 16 amino acids. J gave up 6 bases and V 0 bases, and 8 bases lay outside the gene matches. Germline CDR1 and CDR2: SGHTS and YDEGEE.